This record concerns one T cell receptor (beta chain) sequence. Its antigen is undetermined. One base away lies a much larger clone, so this may be a sequencing read error. The data derive from a study of T cells in Graves' hyperthyroidism and ophthalmopathy. Points from the study as a whole: From stable hyperthyroidism, ophthalmopathy was set apart by a 13 V-J model. Ophthalmopathy onset followed model prediction by a median around six months.

Amplified TCR beta CDR3 regions derived from RNA transcripts. TCR CDR3 regions were first amplified by RT-PCR with HTBI primers. MiXCR, run by TCRdb on the multiplex PCR reads, gives a single entry per CDR3 protein. Among more than 500,000 distinct CDR3 sequences listed, roughly 15% were seen once. Each 10 ml fresh peripheral blood draw supplied the PBMCs. Trimming stripped 0 bases from V and 4 bases from J, with 3 bases between. From germline, CDR1 is LNHNV and CDR2 YYDKDF (reference sequence). The CDR3 runs to 12 residues. The rearrangement links TRBV15 to TRBJ2-5; D unclear. Source material: blood. This TCR came from a woman younger than 45 with Graves' ophthalmopathy. The CDR3 loop reads CATSRDVETQYF. CDR3 in DNA: TGTGCCACCAGCAGAGATGTAGAGACCCAGTACTTC.